This TCR beta chain was observed in a study of cytomegalovirus exposure and HLA in healthy donors. The V and J ends lost 2 bases and 2 bases respectively, with 15 bases between them. This CDR3 is built from 15 residues. Germline V gene data show CDR1 as SQVTM and CDR2 as ANQGSEA. The study ran its PCR with 60 Vbeta and 13 Jbeta primers. Using immunoSEQ multiplex PCR, the repertoire was profiled, and TCRdb retains in-frame clones only, with some absent. The data show over 200,000 clones, 75% to 90% seen once. The chain recombines TRBV29-1 with TRBJ1-2; maybe TRBD1 (5 bases). This clonotype was obtained from a woman aged 18-35 years in good health and CMV-seronegative. Input material: PBMCs. The CDR3 nucleotides are TGCAGCGTTGAATCACGGGACTCCGCGAACTATGGCTACACCTTC. Protein: CSVESRDSANYGYTF.